The present T cell receptor beta chain was sequenced within a study of Tregs in tolerant kidney transplant recipients. Comments on this clone: Its matching antigen is unknown.

Here immunoSEQ multiplex PCR was the method, and the copy in TCRdb shows in-frame clones only, minus some. The table lists 92,000 or so clones, around nine tenths of them singletons. This CDR3 is 13 amino acids long. Looked up from germline, CDR1 is SGHNT and CDR2 is YYREEE (reference sequence). V dropped 1 base and J dropped 7 bases, with 11 bases sitting between them. Study outcomes and limitations: No direct test of biological reproducibility was done here. Findings come from small patient numbers and require larger validation. Activated donor B cell expansion appeared to reveal the most relevant donor-specific TCRbeta repertoire.

Unstimulated Tregs (CD4+CD25+CD127-) and CD4+CD25- non-Tregs were sorted from PBMCs. This receptor was obtained from a human donor in good health. The rearrangement uses TRBV5-4 and TRBJ1-2, with TRBD1 as a possible D gene (5 bases). The source material was CD8+ T cells from blood. The CDR3 reads CASSLWGSSGYTF. CDR3 DNA sequence: TGTGCCAGCAGCTTGTGGGGGTCGAGTGGCTACACCTTC.